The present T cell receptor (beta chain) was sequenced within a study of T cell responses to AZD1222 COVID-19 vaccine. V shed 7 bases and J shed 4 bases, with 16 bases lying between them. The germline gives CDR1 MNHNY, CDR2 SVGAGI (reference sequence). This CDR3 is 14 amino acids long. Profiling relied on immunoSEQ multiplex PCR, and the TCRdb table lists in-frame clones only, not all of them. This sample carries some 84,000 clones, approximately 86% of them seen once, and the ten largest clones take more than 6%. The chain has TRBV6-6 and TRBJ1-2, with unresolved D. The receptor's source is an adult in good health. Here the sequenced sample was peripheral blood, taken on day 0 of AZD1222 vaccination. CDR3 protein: CASIAGVEFYGYTF. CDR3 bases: TGTGCCAGCATCGCCGGGGTAGAATTCTATGGCTACACCTTC.